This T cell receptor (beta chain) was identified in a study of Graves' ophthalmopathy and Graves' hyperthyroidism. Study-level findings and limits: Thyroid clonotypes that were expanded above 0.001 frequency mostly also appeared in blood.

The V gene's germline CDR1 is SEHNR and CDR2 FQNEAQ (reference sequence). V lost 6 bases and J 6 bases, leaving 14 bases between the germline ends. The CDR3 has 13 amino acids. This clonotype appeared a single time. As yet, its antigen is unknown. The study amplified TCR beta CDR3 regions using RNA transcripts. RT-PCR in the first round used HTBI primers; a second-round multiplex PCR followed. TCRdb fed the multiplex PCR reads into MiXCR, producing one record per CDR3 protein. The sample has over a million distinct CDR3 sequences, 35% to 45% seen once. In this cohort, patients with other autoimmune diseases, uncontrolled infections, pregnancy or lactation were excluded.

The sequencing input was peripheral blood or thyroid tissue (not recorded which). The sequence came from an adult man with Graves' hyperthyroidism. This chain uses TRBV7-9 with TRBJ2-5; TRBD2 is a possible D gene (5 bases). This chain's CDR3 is CASRSGLEKTQYF. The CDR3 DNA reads TGTGCCAGCAGATCGGGATTAGAAAAGACCCAGTACTTC.